Shown below are 28 T cell receptor gamma chains from a single sample sequenced in a study of gamma-delta chains in newborns, infants, children. TCRdb re-processed the reads via CATT. The sample holds around 3,600 gamma-chain clones; 61% are singletons and the top ten take approximately 17%. Sequencing was performed on blood. The receptors come from a child who was a newborn, infant or young child, either healthy, febrile or measles-vaccinated (not recorded which).

This rearrangement joins TRGV8 to TRGJP1. The J gene is not listed in TCRdb, so it was assigned here from a DNA match to germline. Germline trimming cut 5 bases from V and 0 bases from J; bases unmatched to any gene: 6. This CDR3 spans 15 amino acids. Per germline, CDR1 VENAVY and CDR2 YDSYNSRV. CDR3 region: CATWGDYTTGWFKIF. CDR3 coding DNA: TGTGCCACCTGGGGAGACTATACCACTGGTTGGTTCAAGATATTT.

This clone has just one count. In DNA, the CDR3 is TGTGCCACCTGGGATGGGCCCCCCGGTTATTATAAGAAACTCTTT. It yields the protein CATWDGPPGYYKKLF. The chain combines TRGV4 with TRGJ1 or TRGJ2. TCRdb offers no J gene call, so here the DNA was matched to germline to obtain one. CDR3 size: 15 residues. V shed 0 bases and J 3 bases; nucleotides not matched to a gene: 8. The germline V gene has CDR1 EGSTGY and CDR2 YDSYTSSV.

As concerns this clone: At one end, the junction sequence differs from germline, possibly due to a read error. V gene TRGV9 combines with J gene TRGJP. In the absence of a J gene in TCRdb, the DNA was matched to germline to assign it here. CDR3 length: 17 amino acids. Per germline, CDR1 GITISATS and CDR2 ISYDGTV (reference sequence). The CDR3 DNA reads TGTGCCTTGTGGGACAGCCGGCAAGAGTCGGGCAAAAAAATCAAGGTATTT. Encoded protein: CALWDSRQESGKKIKVF.

As for this clone: Germline is not matched at one junction end, which may reflect a read error. The chain links TRGV9 to TRGJP. The J gene was missing in TCRdb and was found by matching the end of the DNA to germline. The CDR3 has 15 amino acids. Germline CDR1 and CDR2: GITISATS and ISYDGTV (reference sequence). CDR3 in amino acids: CALRESELGKKIKVF. DNA for the CDR3: TGTGCCTTGCGGGAGTCCGAGTTGGGCAAAAAAATCAAGGTATTT.

There are a few counts of this clone. V is TRGV9 and J is TRGJ1 or TRGJ2. Here the J gene was assigned by germline matching of the DNA, as TCRdb has none. The germline V gene encodes CDR1 GITISATS and CDR2 ISYDGTV (reference sequence). Losses at the gene ends were 3 bases for V and 10 bases for J; bases not matched to a gene: 9. The CDR3 length is 12 residues. This chain's CDR3 is CALWETKGKKLF. CDR3 nucleotide sequence: TGTGCCTTGTGGGAGACAAAGGGGAAGAAACTCTTT.

The V gene is TRGV2, the J gene TRGJP2. TCRdb is silent on the J gene; assignment here came from matching the DNA to germline. Germline CDR1 EGSNGY, CDR2 YDSYNSKV. There are 13 residues in the CDR3. V lost 1 base to trimming and J lost 15 bases; unmatched junction nucleotides: 11. CDR3 region: CATWDGPTPVKTF. Here the CDR3 DNA reads TGTGCCACCTGGGACGGCCCAACTCCTGTCAAGACGTTT.

This clone was counted only a few times. The CDR3 sequence is CATWHHHYKKLF. CDR3 coding DNA: TGTGCCACCTGGCATCATCATTATAAGAAACTCTTT. V is TRGV8 and J is TRGJ1 or TRGJ2. TCRdb is silent on the J gene; assignment here came from matching the DNA to germline. This CDR3 comprises 12 residues. Germline lookup yields CDR1 VENAVY and CDR2 YDSYNSRV. With 6 bases clipped from V and 5 bases from J, the junction kept 7 bases outside the gene matches.

The table lists this clone with a count of one. Other DNA sequences of this sample code for an identical CDR3. The CDR3 DNA sequence: TGTGCCTTGTGGGAGGTGTTGCGAGAGTTGGGCAAAAAAATCAAGGTATTT. It specifies CALWEVLRELGKKIKVF. J is TRGJP and V is TRGV9. Assignment of the J gene here rests on matching the DNA to germline, because TCRdb gives none. This CDR3 is built from 17 residues. The germline V gene encodes CDR1 GITISATS and CDR2 ISYDGTV (reference sequence). V gave up 0 bases and J gave up 6 bases; unmatched junction bases: 5.

The chain joins TRGV4 to TRGJ1 or TRGJ2. No J segment appears in TCRdb, so it was assigned here by matching the sequence to germline. The CDR3 runs 14 residues. Germline lookup yields CDR1 EGSTGY and CDR2 YDSYTSSV. J was trimmed by 7 bases and V by 4 bases; bases with no gene match: 13. The CDR3 DNA follows: TGTGCCACCTGGGAGCAGAATTATTGGTATAAGAAACTCTTT. Translated, it gives CATWEQNYWYKKLF.

CDR3 loop: CALWEVLPGKKIKVF. In DNA, the CDR3 is TGTGCCTTGTGGGAGGTCCTACCCGGCAAAAAAATCAAGGTATTT. The chain combines TRGV9 with TRGJP. TCRdb does not report a J gene; here it was assigned by matching the DNA to germline references. The trim removed 1 base at V and 13 bases at J, leaving 7 bases unmatched. This CDR3 has 15 amino acids. From germline, CDR1 is GITISATS and CDR2 ISYDGTV (reference sequence).

This clone showed up just a few times. Other DNA sequences in the sample encode the same CDR3. The chain is built from TRGV9 and TRGJP. The J gene, missing from TCRdb, was assigned here through DNA to germline matching. The CDR3 sequence is 16 residues long. V was pared by 1 base and J by 7 bases, with 4 bases of the junction left unmatched. The germline V gene encodes CDR1 GITISATS and CDR2 ISYDGTV (reference sequence). The CDR3: CALWEVIELGKKIKVF. As DNA, the CDR3 is TGTGCCTTGTGGGAGGTCATCGAGTTGGGCAAAAAAATCAAGGTATTT.

This clone was picked up a small number of times. The chain joins TRGV4 to TRGJ1 or TRGJ2. The J gene, absent from TCRdb, was called here by matching the DNA to germline. The CDR3 consists of 12 residues. The germline gives CDR1 EGSTGY, CDR2 YDSYTSSV. V was pared by 0 bases and J by 12 bases, with 8 bases of the junction left unmatched. The CDR3 coding sequence is TGTGCCACCTGGGATGGGCCCAACTTGAAACTCTTT. It yields the protein CATWDGPNLKLF.

The sample holds one count of this clone. The chain couples TRGV2 to TRGJP2. The J gene, left out of TCRdb, was set here by checking the DNA against germline. J lost 3 bases, V lost 5 bases, and 9 bases had no gene match. Germline V lookup: CDR1 EGSNGY, CDR2 YDSYNSKV. The CDR3 has 15 amino acids. The CDR3 loop reads CATWAQFGSDWIKTF. The CDR3 nucleotides read TGTGCCACCTGGGCCCAGTTTGGTAGTGATTGGATCAAGACGTTT.

As concerns this clone: The same CDR3 can be traced to other DNA sequences in this sample. This chain joins TRGV2 and TRGJ1 or TRGJ2. TCRdb lists no J gene, so it was determined here by aligning the DNA to germline. Germline V gene lookup returns CDR1 EGSNGY and CDR2 YDSYNSKV. CDR3 length: 13 amino acids. With 0 bases clipped from V and 6 bases from J, the junction kept 5 bases outside the gene matches. CDR3 sequence: CATWDGPGYKKLF. CDR3 nucleotide sequence: TGTGCCACCTGGGACGGGCCGGGTTATAAGAAACTCTTT.

There are a few counts of this clone. This chain uses TRGV5 with TRGJ1 or TRGJ2. The J gene, not given by TCRdb, was assigned here from a germline match of the nucleotide sequence. The CDR3 totals 14 residues. After removal of 0 bases from V and 6 bases from J, the junction contained 8 bases not matched to a gene. CDR1 is VINAFY, CDR2 YDVSNSKD, per germline. The CDR3 sequence: CATWDRHTPYKKLF. In DNA, the CDR3 is TGTGCCACCTGGGACAGGCACACCCCTTATAAGAAACTCTTT.

The chain carries TRGV2 and TRGJ1 or TRGJ2. TCRdb supplies no J gene; here it was assigned by aligning the nucleotide sequence to germline. This CDR3 contains 13 residues. The J segment lost 6 bases and the V segment lost 3 bases, leaving 8 bases of the junction unmatched. Germline-derived CDR1 and CDR2 are EGSNGY and YDSYNSKV. In DNA, the CDR3 is TGTGCCACCTGGGACCTCGGTTTTTATAAGAAACTCTTT. This gives the protein CATWDLGFYKKLF.

This clone has only a few counts. The gene calls are TRGV9 and TRGJP. TCRdb lists no J gene, so it was determined here by aligning the DNA to germline. CDR3 size: 17 residues. V gave up 2 bases and J gave up 4 bases; unmatched junction bases: 5. CDR1 and CDR2 (germline): GITISATS, ISYDGTV (reference sequence). CDR3 nucleotides: TGTGCCTTGTGGGAGGGGCTCCAAGAGTTGGGCAAAAAAATCAAGGTATTT. Protein: CALWEGLQELGKKIKVF.

The chain combines TRGV3 with TRGJ1 or TRGJ2. The germline V gene has CDR1 VTNTFY and CDR2 YDVSTARD (reference sequence). J was trimmed by 0 bases and V by 4 bases; bases with no gene match: 0. The CDR3 contains 12 residues. The CDR3 is CATWENYYKKLF. The CDR3 region has the DNA TGTGCCACCTGGGAGAATTATTATAAGAAACTCTTT.

This clone was picked up a small number of times. The CDR3 bases are TGTGCCTTGTGGGAGGCGCAAGACGGGACACGGAGTAATTTCGAGTTGGGCAAAAAAATCAAGGTATTT. Residues: CALWEAQDGTRSNFELGKKIKVF. The gene calls are TRGV9 and TRGJP. TCRdb lists no J gene, so it was determined here by aligning the DNA to germline. The CDR3 runs 23 residues. Germline V gene data show CDR1 as GITISATS and CDR2 as ISYDGTV (reference sequence). V was clipped by 2 bases and J by 7 bases; unmatched bases: 26.

Note on this clone: Other DNA sequences in the sample encode the same CDR3. This chain uses TRGV8 with TRGJP2. TCRdb does not report a J gene; here it was assigned by matching the DNA to germline references. This CDR3 is built from 15 residues. The germline V gene has CDR1 VENAVY and CDR2 YDSYNSRV. The V segment lost 3 bases and the J segment 0 bases; nucleotides outside the gene matches: 4. The CDR3 DNA reads as TGTGCCACCTGGGATCTTAATAGTAGTGATTGGATCAAGACGTTT. It codes for CATWDLNSSDWIKTF.

A single count supports this clone. Other DNA variants within this sample encode the same CDR3. The CDR3 nucleotides are TGTGCCTTGTGGGACGAGGGGTTAGAGTTGGGCAAAAAAATCAAGGTATTT. Protein sequence: CALWDEGLELGKKIKVF. The rearrangement links TRGV9 to TRGJP. The J gene is absent in TCRdb and was assigned here via DNA matching to germline. The V and J ends lost 4 bases and 6 bases, in that order; junction bases with no gene match: 9. Germline loops: CDR1 GITISATS, CDR2 ISYDGTV (reference sequence). CDR3 length: 17 amino acids.

The chain couples TRGV9 to TRGJP. The J gene, missing from TCRdb, was assigned here through DNA to germline matching. Germline assignment: CDR1 GITISATS and CDR2 ISYDGTV (reference sequence). V dropped 0 bases and J dropped 9; count of bases not matched to a gene: 11. The CDR3 has 18 amino acids. The DNA for the CDR3 is TGTGCCTTGTGGGAGGTGCAAGGTCGGGGGTTGGGCAAAAAAATCAAGGTATTT. Its protein product is CALWEVQGRGLGKKIKVF.

The chain recombines TRGV8 with TRGJ1 or TRGJ2. TCRdb records no J gene; here it was assigned by comparing the DNA to germline. Germline loops: CDR1 VENAVY, CDR2 YDSYNSRV. This CDR3 spans 13 amino acids. The ends lost 0 bases at V and 2 bases at J; junction bases unmatched: 1. The CDR3 spells CATWDRYYYKKLF. The DNA for the CDR3 is TGTGCCACCTGGGATAGGTATTATTATAAGAAACTCTTT.

About this clone itself: The DNA is left out, because the CDR3 cannot be placed on it with certainty; the CDR3 is given as TCRdb lists it. The V gene call is TRGV8, and the J gene call is absent. Germline lookup yields CDR1 VENAVY and CDR2 YDSYNSRV. The CDR3 is made up of 26 amino acids, end residues included. The CDR3 loop is CATWDTSLAVEQHLLSQVSIGRIQHF.

V gene TRGV4 combines with J gene TRGJ1 or TRGJ2. Assignment of the J gene here rests on matching the DNA to germline, because TCRdb gives none. Germline CDR1 is EGSTGY and CDR2 is YDSYTSSV. Unmatched junction bases numbered 6, after V lost 4 bases and J lost 9 bases. CDR3 length equals 11 residues. In DNA form, the CDR3 reads TGTGCCACCTGGGACCCCGGTAAGAAACTCTTT. This codes for CATWDPGKKLF.

This clone came up once. This chain joins TRGV9 and TRGJP. TCRdb leaves out the J gene; it was filled in here by matching the DNA to germline. The ends lost 0 bases at V and 5 bases at J; junction bases unmatched: 4. The CDR3 length is 17 residues. Germline V gene data show CDR1 as GITISATS and CDR2 as ISYDGTV (reference sequence). The DNA of the CDR3 is TGTGCCTTGTGGGAGGTGTTTGAAGAGTTGGGCAAAAAAATCAAGGTATTT. Translated, it gives CALWEVFEELGKKIKVF.

Only a few counts were recorded for this clone. This chain links TRGV2 with TRGJ1 or TRGJ2. Matching the DNA to germline supplied the J gene, which TCRdb does not give. CDR3 length: 13 amino acids. The ends lost 2 bases at V and 11 bases at J; junction bases unmatched: 12. Germline CDR1 and CDR2: EGSNGY and YDSYNSKV. DNA of the CDR3: TGTGCCACCTGGGACGTGAAGAGTGGGGAGAAACTCTTT. This encodes CATWDVKSGEKLF.

About this clone itself: One end of the junction is discordant with germline, which a read error may explain. J is TRGJ1 or TRGJ2 and V is TRGV9. The J gene, not given by TCRdb, was assigned here from a germline match of the nucleotide sequence. The germline V gene has CDR1 GITISATS and CDR2 ISYDGTV (reference sequence). The CDR3 spans 13 residues. The CDR3 DNA reads TGTGCCTTGTGGAAGGTGCGGAAATATAAGAAACTCTTT. It encodes CALWKVRKYKKLF.